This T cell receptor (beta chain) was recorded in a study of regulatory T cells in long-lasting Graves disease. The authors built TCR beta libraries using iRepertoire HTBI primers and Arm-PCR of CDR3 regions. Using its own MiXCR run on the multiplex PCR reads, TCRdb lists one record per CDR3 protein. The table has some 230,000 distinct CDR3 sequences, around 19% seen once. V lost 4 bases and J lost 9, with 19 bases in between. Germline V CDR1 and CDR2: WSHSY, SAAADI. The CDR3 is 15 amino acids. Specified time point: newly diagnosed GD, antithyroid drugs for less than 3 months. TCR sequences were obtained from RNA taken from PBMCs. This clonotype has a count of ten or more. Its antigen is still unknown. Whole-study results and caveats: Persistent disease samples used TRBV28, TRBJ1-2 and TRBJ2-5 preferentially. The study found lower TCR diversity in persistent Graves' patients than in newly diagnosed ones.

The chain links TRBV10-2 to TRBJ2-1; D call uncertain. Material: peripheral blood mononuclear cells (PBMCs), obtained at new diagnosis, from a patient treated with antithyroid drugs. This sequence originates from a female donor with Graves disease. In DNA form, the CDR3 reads TGCGCCAGCAGTGTTACGTGGCCCACCCCCAGTGAGCAGTTCTTC. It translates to CASSVTWPTPSEQFF.